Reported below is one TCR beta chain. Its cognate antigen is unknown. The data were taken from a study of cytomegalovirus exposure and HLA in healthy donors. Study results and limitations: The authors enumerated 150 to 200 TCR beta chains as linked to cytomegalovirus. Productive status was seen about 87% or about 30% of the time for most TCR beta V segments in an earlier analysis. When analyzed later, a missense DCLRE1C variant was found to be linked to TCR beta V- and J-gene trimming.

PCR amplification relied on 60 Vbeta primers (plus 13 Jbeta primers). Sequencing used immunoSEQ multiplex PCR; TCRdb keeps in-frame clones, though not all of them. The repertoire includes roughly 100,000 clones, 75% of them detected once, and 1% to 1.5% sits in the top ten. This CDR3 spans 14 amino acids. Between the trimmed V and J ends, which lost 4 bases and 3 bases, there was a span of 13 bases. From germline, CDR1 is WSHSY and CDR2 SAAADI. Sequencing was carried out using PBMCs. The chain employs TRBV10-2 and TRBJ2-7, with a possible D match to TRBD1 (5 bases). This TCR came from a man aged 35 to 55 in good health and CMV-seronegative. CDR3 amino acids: CASSVDTQYYEQYF. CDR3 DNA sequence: TGCGCCAGCAGTGTGGACACTCAATACTACGAGCAGTACTTC.